This paragraph covers one T cell receptor (beta chain) sequence. The sample belongs to a study of shared clonotypes between healthy human individuals. Study-wide context: A donor's plate count was three for CD4 naive and three for CD4 memory; CD8 naive had two and CD8 memory one.

Genomic DNA from each subset was divided evenly over several immunoSEQ plates. Roughly 200 ng DNA, around 30,000 T cell genomes, went into each sorted-subset replicate PCR. Original processing notes: Because ImmunoSEQ provided only junction sequences with no quality scores, the filtering differed. The data were produced by immunoSEQ multiplex PCR, yet TCRdb's version contains in-frame clones alone and is incomplete. V and J calls and clone size are as listed in that table; D and trimming were resolved from the DNA. The sample includes about 800,000 clones, 90% to 97% of them seen just once. CD45RO-negative, CCR7-positively selected cells formed the naive CD8 fraction, excluding terminally differentiated effector memory CD45RA+ cells. This CDR3 has 16 amino acids. Trimming stripped 1 base from V and 3 bases from J, with 16 bases between. The germline V gene encodes CDR1 SGHAT and CDR2 FQNNGV.

The rearrangement links TRBV11-2 to TRBJ2-7, with D possibly being TRBD2 (6 bases). Sequenced material: naive CD8+ T cells sorted from blood. The receptor's source is a man aged 30 to 39 in good health. CDR3 coding DNA: TGTGCCAGCAGCTTAGGGCGACTGCGGAGGGACTACGAGCAGTACTTC. This gives the protein CASSLGRLRRDYEQYF.